This T cell receptor beta chain is drawn from a study of OX40 agonist ivuxolimab in advanced cancers. Study in general: Patients got intravenous ivuxolimab at 0.01 to 10 mg/kg every 2 weeks.

Overall study results and limits: Patients who responded partially at 0.1-3.0 mg/kg showed clonal expansion ranking among the lowest.

In the case of this clone: The antigen is undetermined.

Profiled with immunoSEQ multiplex PCR; TCRdb holds only in-frame clones, not every one. The sample yields 75,000 to 80,000 clones, roughly 80% seen once. The CDR3 has 16 amino acids. The V gene end was trimmed by 0 bases and the J gene end by 5 bases; junction bases not matched to a gene: 1. Germline loops: CDR1 MNHNY, CDR2 SVGAGI (reference sequence). The clonotype originates from an adult with an advanced solid tumor such as melanoma, head and neck, liver or kidney cancer. The source material was CD4+ or CD8+ T cells sorted from blood, sampled in a trial of the OX40 agonist ivuxolimab. The chain joins TRBV6-6 to TRBJ2-1, with TRBD2 matching 13 bases. CDR3 amino acids: CASSYSGLAGDNEQFF. Written as DNA, the CDR3 is TGTGCCAGCAGTTACTCTGGACTAGCGGGAGACAATGAGCAGTTCTTC.